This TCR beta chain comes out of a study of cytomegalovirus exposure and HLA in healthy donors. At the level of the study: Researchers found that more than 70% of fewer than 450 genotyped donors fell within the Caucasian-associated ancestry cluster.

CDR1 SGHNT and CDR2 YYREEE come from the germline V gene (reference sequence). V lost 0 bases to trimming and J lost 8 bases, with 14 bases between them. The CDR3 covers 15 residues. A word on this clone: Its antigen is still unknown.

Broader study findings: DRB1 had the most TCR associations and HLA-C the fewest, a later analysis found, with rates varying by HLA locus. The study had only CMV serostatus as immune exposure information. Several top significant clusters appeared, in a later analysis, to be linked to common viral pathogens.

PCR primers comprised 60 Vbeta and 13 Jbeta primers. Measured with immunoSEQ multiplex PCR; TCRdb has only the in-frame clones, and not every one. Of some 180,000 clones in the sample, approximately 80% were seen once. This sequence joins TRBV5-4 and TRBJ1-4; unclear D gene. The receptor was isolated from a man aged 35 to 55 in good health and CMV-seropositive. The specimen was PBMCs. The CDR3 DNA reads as TGTGCCAGCAGCTTGGATGGAGCGGGCCGGGAAAAACTGTTTTTT. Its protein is CASSLDGAGREKLFF.